The rows below give T cell receptor beta chains drawn from one sample of a study of control samples from healthy donors and cancer patients. Produced via immunoSEQ multiplex PCR; TCRdb's table is partial and in-frame only. Of 100,000 to 150,000 clones in the sample, just under 95% were seen once. Specimen: blood. Receptors originate from a man between 18 and 35 years old in good health. Both conserved end residues are part of each CDR3. The D gene is left open where the match is weak. The size entry is marked missing in some rows and otherwise reads once, few, many or a size class.

J gene | clone size | V gene | D gene | CDR3 DNA | CDR3 protein
TRBJ2-7 | NA | TRBV5-1 | TRBD1 | TGCGCCAGCAGCTTCGGTAAGGGACAGGGGACCTACGAGCAGTACTTC | CASSFGKGQGTYEQYF
TRBJ2-1 | NA | TRBV4-2 | TRBD2 | TGTGCCAGCAGCCAACAACTAGCGGGGGGACTTCCCTTAGGCATTAATGAGCAGTTCTTC | CASSQQLAGGLPLGINEQFF
TRBJ1-1 | NA | TRBV5-5 | NA | TGTGCCAGCAGCTTGGGGCATAACATGAACACTGAAGCTTTCTTT | CASSLGHNMNTEAFF
TRBJ2-3 | NA | TRBV30 | TRBD2 | TGTGCCTGGAGTGGAGCTAGCGGGGCTAGCACAGATACGCAGTATTTT | CAWSGASGASTDTQYF
TRBJ2-1 | NA | TRBV9 | NA | TGTGCCAGCAGCGTTACCAGGGACAATGAGCAGTTCTTC | CASSVTRDNEQFF
TRBJ2-7 | NA | TRBV5-1 | NA | TGCGCCAGCAGCTTGAAAGCAGGGTACTACGAGCAGTACTTC | CASSLKAGYYEQYF
TRBJ2-5 | NA | TRBV4-2 | NA | TGTGCCAGCAGCCAAGAGGTGAAGAGGGGAGAGACCCAGTACTTC | CASSQEVKRGETQYF
TRBJ2-5 | NA | TRBV5-5 | TRBD1 | TGTGCCAGCAGCATCCAAGGCGGACAGGGAGGTGAGACCCAGTACTTC | CASSIQGGQGGETQYF
TRBJ1-5 | few | TRBV2 | NA | TGTGCCAGCAGTGAGGTGGAGAATCAGCCCCAGCATTTT | CASSEVENQPQHF
TRBJ1-4 | NA | TRBV19 | TRBD1 | TGTGCCAGTAGGCGCGGGACAGCTCCCGAAAAACTGTTTTTT | CASRRGTAPEKLFF
TRBJ2-3 | NA | TRBV11-2 | TRBD2 | TGTGCCAGCAGCTCTTATAGCGGGGGCTTTACAGATACGCAGTATTTT | CASSSYSGGFTDTQYF
TRBJ2-7 | NA | TRBV25-1 | NA | TGTGCCAGCAGTGAAGAGTGTGGACACAACTACGAGCAGTACTTC | CASSEECGHNYEQYF
TRBJ1-2 | NA | TRBV18 | TRBD1 | TGTGCCAGCTCACCACGGGACAGGGGTGCACGATACTATGGCTACACCTTC | CASSPRDRGARYYGYTF
TRBJ1-1 | NA | TRBV7-9 | TRBD1 | TGTGCCAGCAGCCGAACTACAGGGGGCGGGGGCACTGAAGCTTTCTTT | CASSRTTGGGGTEAFF
TRBJ2-7 | NA | TRBV7-2 | TRBD2 | TGTGCCAGCAGCTTAAGGTCGGGGGGGAGCTCCTACGAGCAGTACTTC | CASSLRSGGSSYEQYF
TRBJ2-3 | NA | TRBV2 | NA | TGTGCCAGCAGTCCAATAAGTAGCCCCACAGATACGCAGTATTTT | CASSPISSPTDTQYF
TRBJ1-1 | NA | TRBV5-1 | NA | TGCGCCAGCAGCGCGGACCCGAACACTGAAGCTTTCTTT | CASSADPNTEAFF
TRBJ1-3 | NA | TRBV5-4 | NA | TGTGCCAGCAGCTTGGTTGACGGACTATCTGGAAACACCATATATTTT | CASSLVDGLSGNTIYF
TRBJ2-2 | NA | TRBV11-2 | NA | TGTGCCAGTCCGGTGGCAGGGGAGCTGTTTTTT | CASPVAGELFF
TRBJ1-3 | NA | TRBV25-1 | NA | TGTGCCAGCAGTCGAACGGGGTCTGGAAACACCATATATTTT | CASSRTGSGNTIYF
TRBJ1-5 | NA | TRBV12-5 | NA | TGTGCTAGTGGCGTCCCAGCAAGCAATCAGCCCCAGCATTTT | CASGVPASNQPQHF
TRBJ2-5 | few | TRBV10-1 | NA | TGCGCCAGCAGTCGGGGGGCCGGAGAGACCCAGTACTTC | CASSRGAGETQYF